This TCR beta chain was recorded in a study of T-cell reconstitution after alpha-beta-depleted transplantation in children. This clonotype turned up a few times. CDR1 is DFQATT, CDR2 SNEGSKA, per germline (reference sequence). This CDR3 is 18 amino acids long. The ends lost 5 bases at V and 5 bases at J; junction bases unmatched: 20. A TCRbeta library incorporating unique molecular identifiers was prepared. TCRdb re-analysed the PCR reads in MiXCR, keeping a single row per CDR3 protein. The sample consists of about 540,000 distinct CDR3 sequences, around 16% of them appearing once. This TCR came from a human donor who donated a stem cell graft to a child with acute lymphoblastic leukemia. The chain employs TRBV20-1 and TRBJ2-5, with TRBD2 matching 10 bases. The sequenced sample was PBMCs from the stem cell graft donor, obtained from the stem cell graft. The CDR3 bases are TGCAGTGCTCCTTCCCGGATTTATAGCGGGAGGTTTTCCGAGACCCAGTACTTC. Translated: CSAPSRIYSGRFSETQYF.